Listed here are 16 T cell receptor beta chains from one sample, sequenced in a study of regulatory T cells in long-lasting Graves disease. Arm-PCR of CDR3 regions and iRepertoire HTBI primers were used to build TCR beta libraries. TCRdb redid the calling of the multiplex PCR reads with MiXCR, one entry per CDR3 protein. In the table there are 350,000 to 500,000 distinct CDR3 sequences, about 14% of which are singletons. Regarding time point: newly diagnosed GD, antithyroid drugs for less than 3 months. Generation of the TCR library employed RNA extracted from PBMCs. These data also featured in a second study, about T cells in Graves' hyperthyroidism and ophthalmopathy.

The sequencing here drew on peripheral blood mononuclear cells (PBMCs), taken at new diagnosis, from a patient treated with antithyroid drugs. These TCRs come from a woman between 45 and 65 years old with Graves disease.

Written as DNA, the CDR3 is TGCGCCAGCAGCGGCCCGGGACAGGGTCACTATGGCTACACCTTC. Protein product: CASSGPGQGHYGYTF. The rearrangement uses TRBV5-1 and TRBJ1-2, with 9 bases identical to TRBD1. CDR1 SGHRS and CDR2 YFSETQ come from the germline V gene. The length of the CDR3 is 15 residues. Trimming took 4 bases from V and 3 from J; bases not matched to a gene: 7.

For this clonotype: A much bigger clone sits one base away, suggesting this may be a read error. The chain has TRBV27 and TRBJ2-1, with 7 nucleotides matching TRBD2. Trimming took 2 bases from V and 3 from J; bases not matched to a gene: 4. The germline CDR1 and CDR2 sequences are MNHEY and SMNVEV (reference sequence). The CDR3 covers 15 residues. The CDR3 region has the DNA TGTGCCAGCAGTTTAAGCGGGGAGCACTACAATGAGCAGTTCTTC. This translates into CASSLSGEHYNEQFF.

The rearrangement links TRBV6-1 to TRBJ2-7; 7 nucleotides line up with TRBD1. The trim removed 5 bases at V and 3 bases at J, leaving 7 bases unmatched. Per the germline V gene, CDR1 is MNHNS and CDR2 is SASEGT. This CDR3 comprises 14 residues. Here the CDR3 reads CASSRTGAGYEQYF. CDR3 nucleotides: TGTGCCAGCAGTCGAACAGGGGCGGGCTACGAGCAGTACTTC.

V and J are TRBV2 and TRBJ2-3; 7 positions agree with TRBD2. The germline V gene encodes CDR1 SNHLY and CDR2 FYNNEI. The CDR3 length is 13 residues. Germline trimming cut 8 bases from V and 5 bases from J; bases unmatched to any gene: 7. Here the CDR3 reads CASGSGWKDTQYF. In DNA, the CDR3 is TGTGCCAGCGGTAGCGGGTGGAAAGATACGCAGTATTTT.

V gene TRBV7-9 combines with J gene TRBJ1-5, with no clear D. This CDR3 contains 13 residues. Deletions cut 1 base from V and 9 bases from J, with 10 bases between. CDR1 and CDR2 from the germline V gene are SEHNR and FQNEAQ (reference sequence). The CDR3 nucleotides are TGTGCCAGCAGCTTAGGGACTATACGGCCCCAGCATTTT. Amino acid sequence: CASSLGTIRPQHF. Using reference TRBV7-9 and TRBJ1-5 for the parts outside the CDR3, the full variable domain is DTGVSQNPRHKITKRGQNVTFRCDPISEHNRLYWYRQTLGQGPEFLTYFQNEAQLEKSRLLSDRFSAERPKGSFSTLEIQRTEQGDSAMYLCASSLGTIRPQHFGDGTRLSIL.

The chain has TRBV4-1 and TRBJ2-1, with D perhaps given as TRBD1 or TRBD2 (5 bases each). V was shortened by 0 bases and J by 0 bases, with 15 bases between the two germline ends. Germline loops: CDR1 MGHRA, CDR2 YSYEKL. The CDR3 loop spans 18 amino acids. The CDR3 nucleotides read TGCGCCAGCAGCCAAGATCGGTCTTCGGGACCCTCCTACAATGAGCAGTTCTTC. Translation gives CASSQDRSSGPSYNEQFF.

This clonotype turned up a few times. The chain links TRBV11-2 to TRBJ1-1, with D uncertain. With 3 bases removed from V and 1 base from J, the gap between germline ends came to 12 bases. This CDR3 spans 15 amino acids. Germline lookup yields CDR1 SGHAT and CDR2 FQNNGV. This CDR3 is CASSFRRASNTEAFF. CDR3 bases: TGTGCCAGCAGCTTCCGGAGAGCGTCGAACACTGAAGCTTTCTTT. Looking up the rest from reference TRBV11-2 and TRBJ1-1 gives the full variable domain: EAGVAQSPRYKIIEKRQSVAFWCNPISGHATLYWYQQILGQGPKLLIQFQNNGVVDDSQLPKDRFSAERLKGVDSTLKIQPAKLEDSAVYLCASSFRRASNTEAFFGQGTRLTVV.

This clonotype was seen at least ten times. The chain has TRBV7-2 and TRBJ2-3, with D uncertain. The ends were cut back, 6 bases at V and 5 bases at J, with 9 bases in the middle. The CDR3 is 12 amino acids. Looked up from germline, CDR1 is SGHTA and CDR2 is FQGNSA. In DNA form, the CDR3 reads TGTGCCAGCAGTGCCGTCCGAGATACGCAGTATTTT. It codes for CASSAVRDTQYF.

The sample holds many counts of this clonotype. This chain links TRBV19 with TRBJ2-1; 9 nucleotides agree with TRBD2. V lost 7 bases, J lost 3 bases, and 7 bases stayed unmatched. CDR3 length: 15 residues. The germline gives CDR1 LNHDA, CDR2 SQIVND (reference sequence). This CDR3 is CASNSGLADYNEQFF. The CDR3, as DNA: TGTGCCAGTAACTCGGGACTAGCAGACTACAATGAGCAGTTCTTC.

This clonotype was detected many times. The DNA of the CDR3 is TGTGCCAGCTCACCAGCAGGCCATAGCGGGACAGCCGAGCAGTACTTC. Encoded protein: CASSPAGHSGTAEQYF. J is TRBJ2-7 and V is TRBV18; a possible D gene is TRBD2 (8 bases). V was shortened by 2 bases and J by 6 bases, with 20 bases between the two germline ends. The CDR3 consists of 16 residues. From germline, CDR1 is KGHSH and CDR2 LQKENI.

This clonotype was recorded a few times. The J gene is TRBJ2-3, the V gene TRBV24-1, with D maybe TRBD1 (5 bases). The CDR3 runs to 14 residues. Germline V gene sequence: CDR1 KGHDR, CDR2 SFDVKD. V was clipped by 1 base and J by 6 bases, with 10 bases between them. The DNA for the CDR3 is TGTGCCACCAGTGATTTCGCAGGGTGGGATACGCAGTATTTT. Protein: CATSDFAGWDTQYF.

This clonotype was seen ten or more times. V and J are TRBV5-1 and TRBJ2-5; D not certain. Germline lookup yields CDR1 SGHRS and CDR2 YFSETQ. V was shortened by 0 bases and J by 1 base, with 13 bases between the two germline ends. The CDR3 runs to 16 residues. The CDR3 protein is CASSLADKWGQETQYF. CDR3 nucleotides: TGCGCCAGCAGCTTGGCCGACAAGTGGGGCCAAGAGACCCAGTACTTC. The full variable domain, with the rest looked up from reference TRBV5-1 and TRBJ2-5, is KAGVTQTPRYLIKTRGQQVTLSCSPISGHRSVSWYQQTPGQGLQFLFEYFSETQRNKGNFPGRFSGRQFSNSRSEMNVSTLELGDSALYLCASSLADKWGQETQYFGPGTRLLVL.

This clonotype was observed at least ten times. V usage is TRBV29-1 and J usage is TRBJ1-1; the D is unclear. Trimming took off 6 bases at V and 11 bases at J, with 13 bases between the two ends. This CDR3 contains 10 residues. CDR1 is SQVTM and CDR2 is ANQGSEA in the germline V gene. The CDR3 region is CSVMAPVAFF. The CDR3 nucleotides are TGCAGCGTAATGGCCCCCGTGGCTTTCTTT.

In this sample, this clonotype turned up many times. The V gene is TRBV28, the J gene TRBJ2-3, with 10 bases identical to TRBD2. The length of the CDR3 is 15 residues. Germline V gene data show CDR1 as MDHEN and CDR2 as SYDVKM. V lost 7 bases, J lost 8 bases, and 12 bases stayed unmatched. The CDR3 DNA sequence: TGTGCCAGCACCGTTAGTCTAGCGGGAGCGGGTACGCAGTATTTT. This translates into CASTVSLAGAGTQYF. Looking up the rest from reference TRBV28 and TRBJ2-3 gives the full variable domain: DVKVTQSSRYLVKRTGEKVFLECVQDMDHENMFWYRQDPGLGLRLIYFSYDVKMKEKGDIPEGYSVSREKKERFSLILESASTNQTSMYLCASTVSLAGAGTQYFGPGTRLTVL.

This clonotype has only a few counts. The J gene is TRBJ1-5, the V gene TRBV28; possible D gene TRBD1, 5 bases. The germline V gene has CDR1 MDHEN and CDR2 SYDVKM. The length of the CDR3 is 19 residues. Trimming shortened V by 7 bases and J by 0 bases, and 25 bases separated the two germline ends. CDR3 residues: CASKTRGLQERYSNQPQHF. CDR3 sequence (DNA): TGTGCCAGCAAAACCCGGGGACTCCAAGAAAGATATAGCAATCAGCCCCAGCATTTT.

This clonotype has ten or more counts. V gene TRBV7-3 combines with J gene TRBJ1-6; D might be TRBD1 (6 bases). Germline assignment: CDR1 SGHTA and CDR2 FQGTGA. The CDR3 is 13 amino acids. The V end was cut by 5 bases, the J end by 7 bases, with 9 bases between. Here the CDR3 DNA reads TGTGCCAGCAGCCCAGGGGTAAATTCACCCCTCCACTTT. Translated, it gives CASSPGVNSPLHF.